Below are 22 T cell receptor beta chains sequenced from a single sample in a study of early T cells in non-severe SARS-CoV-2 infection. MiXCR was run by TCRdb on the 5' RACE reads, yielding one entry per CDR3 protein. The sample holds approximately 69,000 distinct CDR3 sequences, 8.5% to 10% seen once. Specimen: whole blood. The receptors were gathered from an adult who was a healthcare worker with PCR-confirmed SARS-CoV-2 infection or an uninfected control (not recorded which).

This clonotype was recorded at least ten times. This chain connects TRBV20-1 to TRBJ2-7; D not certain. The germline V gene encodes CDR1 DFQATT and CDR2 SNEGSKA (reference sequence). The ends were cut back, 3 bases at V and 3 bases at J, with 9 bases in the middle. The length of the CDR3 is 12 residues. The CDR3 reads CSASLQDYEQYF. DNA for the CDR3: TGCAGTGCTAGTCTTCAGGACTACGAGCAGTACTTC.

This chain joins TRBV27 and TRBJ2-2; the D gene is possibly TRBD2 (5 bases). The V end lost 7 bases, the J end lost 5 bases, and 17 bases lay between the germline ends. This CDR3 region has 15 residues. CDR1 and CDR2 (germline): MNHEY, SMNVEV (reference sequence). The CDR3 protein is CASNPSRPGTGELFF. In DNA form, the CDR3 reads TGTGCCAGCAACCCATCTAGGCCGGGGACCGGGGAGCTGTTTTTT.

This clonotype was seen at least ten times. The J gene is TRBJ2-1, the V gene TRBV28; tentative D call: TRBD2 (5 bases). V was pared by 6 bases and J by 6 bases, with 12 bases between. Germline V gene lookup returns CDR1 MDHEN and CDR2 SYDVKM. This CDR3 has 13 residues. CDR3 loop: CASSAVGGNEQFF. CDR3 coding DNA: TGTGCCAGCAGCGCTGTTGGAGGCAATGAGCAGTTCTTC.

This clonotype was detected a few times. This rearrangement joins TRBV21-1 to TRBJ2-7; the table assigns TRBD2, which was not confirmed against the DNA. TRBV21-1 is deemed a pseudogene. The CDR3 is 14 amino acids. In nucleotides, the CDR3 is TGTGCCAGCAGACTAGCGGGAGGGCCGCGGGAGCAGTACTTC. Translating gives CASRLAGGPREQYF.

This clonotype showed up many times. The J gene is TRBJ2-1, the V gene TRBV20-1; TRBD2 matches 10 bases. Germline assignment: CDR1 DFQATT and CDR2 SNEGSKA (reference sequence). This CDR3 is built from 14 residues. The V and J ends lost 4 bases and 0 bases, in that order; junction bases with no gene match: 0. The CDR3: CSAIAGGSYNEQFF. DNA for the CDR3: TGCAGTGCTATAGCGGGAGGCTCCTACAATGAGCAGTTCTTC.

CDR3 amino acids: CSVEGLAGAGDTQYF. For the CDR3, the DNA is TGCAGCGTTGAAGGACTAGCGGGAGCAGGGGATACGCAGTATTTT. The chain uses TRBV29-1 and TRBJ2-3, with 12 bases matching TRBD2. The V segment lost 1 base and the J segment 6 bases; nucleotides outside the gene matches: 5. Germline V gives CDR1 SQVTM, CDR2 ANQGSEA. The length of the CDR3 is 15 residues.

Ten or more counts support this clonotype. V is TRBV2 and J is TRBJ2-6; D is unclear. V was pared by 3 bases and J by 2 bases, with 14 bases between. There are 17 residues in the CDR3. Germline CDR1 is SNHLY and CDR2 is FYNNEI. Here the CDR3 DNA reads TGTGCCAGCAGTGAGTGGAAACCTTCCACTGGGGCCAACGTCCTGACTTTC. Amino acid sequence: CASSEWKPSTGANVLTF. The complete variable domain, with remaining parts taken from reference TRBV2 and TRBJ2-6, reads EPEVTQTPSHQVTQMGQEVILRCVPISNHLYFYWYRQILGQKVEFLVSFYNNEISEKSEIFDDQFSVERPDGSNFTLKIRSTKLEDSAMYFCASSEWKPSTGANVLTFGAGSRLTVL.

This clonotype occurred many times. The gene calls are TRBV4-3 and TRBJ1-4, with a tentative D call TRBD1 (5 bases). The CDR3 runs 15 residues. The germline gives CDR1 LGHNA, CDR2 YSLEER. Between the trimmed V and J ends, which lost 6 bases and 7 bases, there was a span of 18 bases. The CDR3 region is CASSPRKGLGEKLFF. For the CDR3, the DNA is TGCGCCAGCAGTCCAAGAAAGGGGCTCGGTGAAAAACTGTTTTTT.

At least ten counts were recorded for this clonotype. The J gene is TRBJ1-6, the V gene TRBV4-3; TRBD1 matches 8 bases. V was clipped by 3 bases and J by 5 bases; unmatched bases: 3. CDR1 is LGHNA, CDR2 YSLEER, per germline. The CDR3 sequence is 15 residues long. The CDR3 region has the DNA TGCGCCAGCAGCCAGACAGGGGCTGATAATTCACCCCTCCACTTT. Its translation: CASSQTGADNSPLHF.

The V gene is TRBV5-1, the J gene TRBJ2-3; D unresolved. V shed 0 bases and J shed 3 bases, with 11 bases lying between them. This CDR3 is 15 amino acids long. Per germline, CDR1 SGHRS and CDR2 YFSETQ. CDR3 coding DNA: TGCGCCAGCAGCTTGGATCAGCCTGGGACAGATACGCAGTATTTT. Residues: CASSLDQPGTDTQYF.

This clonotype was observed at least ten times. The genes are TRBV3-1 and TRBJ2-5; 7 bases agree with TRBD2. V lost 3 bases to trimming and J lost 2 bases; unmatched junction nucleotides: 6. CDR1 is LGHDT and CDR2 is YNNKEL in the germline V gene (reference sequence). The CDR3 contains 15 residues. The CDR3 here is CASSHSGLEQETQYF. For the CDR3, the DNA is TGTGCCAGCAGCCACAGCGGACTAGAACAAGAGACCCAGTACTTC.

This clonotype turned up a few times. V and J are TRBV13 and TRBJ2-7; D gene uncertain. V was pared by 5 bases and J by 1 base, with 12 bases between. The CDR3 spans 14 residues. Per germline, CDR1 PRHDT and CDR2 FYEKMQ (reference sequence). In DNA form, the CDR3 reads TGTGCCAGCAGCCCAAGTCCTCATTCCTACGAGCAGTACTTC. It yields the protein CASSPSPHSYEQYF.

The V and J genes are TRBV10-3 and TRBJ2-7; possibly TRBD2 for D (6 bases). The CDR3 runs 16 residues. V lost 0 bases to trimming and J lost 2 bases, with 14 bases between them. Germline CDR1 reads ENHRY; CDR2 reads SYGVKD. CDR3 sequence: CAISESSSGSAYEQYF. The CDR3 DNA reads as TGTGCCATCAGTGAGTCGTCGAGCGGGTCCGCCTACGAGCAGTACTTC.

This clonotype was seen only a few times. The rearrangement uses TRBV4-2 and TRBJ2-7; 14 bases are shared with TRBD2. V gave up 1 base and J gave up 3 bases; unmatched junction bases: 5. CDR1 and CDR2 (germline): LGHNA, YNFKEQ. This CDR3 contains 17 residues. The CDR3 region is CASSQVGLAGGYYEQYF. CDR3 bases: TGTGCCAGCAGCCAAGTAGGACTAGCGGGGGGATACTACGAGCAGTACTTC.

This clonotype was picked up a small number of times. V usage is TRBV20-1 and J usage is TRBJ1-4; possible D gene TRBD1, 6 bases. The CDR3 runs to 14 residues. V lost 1 base and J 8 bases, leaving 14 bases between the germline ends. Germline-derived CDR1 and CDR2 are DFQATT and SNEGSKA (reference sequence). The CDR3 bases are TGCAGTGCTAGAGTTTCGGGGGCTCGGGAAAAACTGTTTTTT. As protein: CSARVSGAREKLFF.

This clonotype showed up many times. V gene TRBV11-2 combines with J gene TRBJ1-3; no clear D. Trimming took 3 bases from V and 0 from J, leaving 12 bases between them. The CDR3 covers 16 residues. Per germline, CDR1 SGHAT and CDR2 FQNNGV. The CDR3 spells CASSFSSLSSGNTIYF. The DNA of the CDR3 is TGTGCCAGCAGCTTTAGTTCTCTGAGCTCTGGAAACACCATATATTTT.

The sample holds many counts of this clonotype. V gene TRBV10-1 combines with J gene TRBJ1-6, with 7 bases matching TRBD1. This CDR3 has 13 residues. The germline gives CDR1 WNHNN, CDR2 SYGVQD (reference sequence). Trimming cost V 6 bases and J 10 bases; bases outside gene matches: 6. The CDR3 sequence is CASRTGARSPLHF. CDR3 sequence (DNA): TGCGCCAGCAGAACAGGGGCTCGCTCACCCCTCCACTTT.

The rearrangement links TRBV11-2 to TRBJ1-2; a possible D gene is TRBD1 (5 bases). The germline V gene has CDR1 SGHAT and CDR2 FQNNGV. The CDR3 covers 13 residues. Trimming pared 3 bases from V and 4 bases from J, leaving 9 bases between. CDR3 sequence: CASSLGDGYGYTF. The CDR3 bases are TGTGCCAGCAGCTTGGGGGATGGCTATGGCTACACCTTC.

This clonotype was seen a single time. The chain uses TRBV5-1 and TRBJ2-3, with a weak D call TRBD1 (7 bases). This CDR3 has 19 amino acids. Looked up from germline, CDR1 is SGHRS and CDR2 is YFSETQ. The V gene lost 0 bases and the J gene lost 3 bases, with 23 bases spanning the gap. The CDR3 DNA reads as TGCGCCAGCAGCTTGGACGGTGGAGGGGGCGCGGGCAGGACAGATACGCAGTATTTT. Residues: CASSLDGGGGAGRTDTQYF.

The DNA for the CDR3 is TGCAGCGTTGAGGATAGCGCAGATACGCAGTATTTT. This gives the protein CSVEDSADTQYF. V is TRBV29-1 and J is TRBJ2-3, with TRBD2 as a possible D gene (5 bases). The CDR3 consists of 12 residues. Per the germline V gene, CDR1 is SQVTM and CDR2 is ANQGSEA. V lost 3 bases to trimming and J lost 4 bases, with 8 bases between them.

This clonotype was counted between two and nine times. The chain has TRBV20-1 and TRBJ2-1, with unresolved D. This CDR3 region has 13 residues. CDR1 and CDR2 from the germline V gene are DFQATT and SNEGSKA (reference sequence). The V end lost 5 bases, the J end lost 1 base, and 9 bases lay between the germline ends. This CDR3 reads CSALLRSYNEQFF. The CDR3 DNA follows: TGCAGTGCTCTACTTCGTTCCTACAATGAGCAGTTCTTC.

This clonotype was found many times. The chain is built from TRBV7-9 and TRBJ1-1, with a weak D call TRBD1 (6 bases). Germline-derived CDR1 and CDR2 are SEHNR and FQNEAQ (reference sequence). V was pared by 3 bases and J by 8 bases, with 7 bases between. This CDR3 spans 11 amino acids. The CDR3 here is CASSFTGEAFF. The CDR3 region has the DNA TGTGCCAGCAGCTTTACAGGGGAAGCTTTCTTT.